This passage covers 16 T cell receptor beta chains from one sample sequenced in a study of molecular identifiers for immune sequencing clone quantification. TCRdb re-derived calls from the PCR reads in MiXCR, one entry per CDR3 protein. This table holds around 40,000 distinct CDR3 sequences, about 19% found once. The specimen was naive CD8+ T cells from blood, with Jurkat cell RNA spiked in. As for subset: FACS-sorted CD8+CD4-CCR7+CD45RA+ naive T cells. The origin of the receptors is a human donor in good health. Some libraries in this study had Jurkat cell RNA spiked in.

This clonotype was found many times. The CDR3: CASSYDRGGPSYEQYF. The CDR3 DNA sequence: TGTGCCAGCAGTTACGATCGCGGGGGTCCCTCCTACGAGCAGTACTTC. The chain has TRBV6-2 or TRBV6-3 and TRBJ2-7, with TRBD2 matching 7 bases. The CDR3 extends over 16 amino acids. The trim removed 2 bases at V and 0 bases at J, leaving 7 bases unmatched. The germline V gene has CDR1 MNHEY and CDR2 SVGEGT.

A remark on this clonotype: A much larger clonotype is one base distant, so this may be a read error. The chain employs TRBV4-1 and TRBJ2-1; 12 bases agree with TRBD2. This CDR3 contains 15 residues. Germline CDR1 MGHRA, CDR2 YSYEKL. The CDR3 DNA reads TGCGCCAGCAGCCGGACTAGCGGGACTTACAGTGAGCAGTTCTTC. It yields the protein CASSRTSGTYSEQFF.

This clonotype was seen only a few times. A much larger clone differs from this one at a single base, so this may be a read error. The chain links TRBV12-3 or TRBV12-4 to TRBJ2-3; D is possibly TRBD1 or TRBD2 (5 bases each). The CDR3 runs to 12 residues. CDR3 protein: CASSSRGDRQYF. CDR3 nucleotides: TGTGCCAGCAGTTCGCGAGGGGATAGGCAGTATTTT.

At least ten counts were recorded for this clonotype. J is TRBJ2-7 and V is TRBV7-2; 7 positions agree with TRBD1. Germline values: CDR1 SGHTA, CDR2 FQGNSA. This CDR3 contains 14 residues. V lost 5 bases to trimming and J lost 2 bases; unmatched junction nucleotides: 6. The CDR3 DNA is TGTGCCAGCAGCGCCGACAGGGTCCCCTACGAGCAGTACTTC. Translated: CASSADRVPYEQYF.

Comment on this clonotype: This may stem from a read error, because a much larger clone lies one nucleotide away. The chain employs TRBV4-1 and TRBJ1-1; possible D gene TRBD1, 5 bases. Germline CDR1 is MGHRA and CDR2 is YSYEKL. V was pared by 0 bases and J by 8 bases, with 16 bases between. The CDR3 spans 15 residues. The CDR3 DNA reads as TGCGCCAGCAGCCAAGACAGCGCGGGACCAAGGGAAGCTTTCTTT. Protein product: CASSQDSAGPREAFF.

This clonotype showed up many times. CDR3 sequence: CASSLLTGGSYNEQFF. The CDR3 DNA sequence: TGTGCCAGCAGCTTATTGACAGGGGGCTCCTACAATGAGCAGTTCTTC. The chain uses TRBV11-2 and TRBJ2-1; 9 nucleotides line up with TRBD1. After removal of 2 bases from V and 0 bases from J, the junction contained 2 bases not matched to a gene. Germline loops: CDR1 SGHAT, CDR2 FQNNGV. The CDR3 is made up of 16 amino acids.

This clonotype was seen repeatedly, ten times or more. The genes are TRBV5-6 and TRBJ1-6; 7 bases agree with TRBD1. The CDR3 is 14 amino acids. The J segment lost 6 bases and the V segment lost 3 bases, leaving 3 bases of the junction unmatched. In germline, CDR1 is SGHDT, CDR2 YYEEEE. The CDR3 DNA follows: TGTGCCAGCAGCTCCGGGACAGTTAATTCACCCCTCCACTTT. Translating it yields CASSSGTVNSPLHF.

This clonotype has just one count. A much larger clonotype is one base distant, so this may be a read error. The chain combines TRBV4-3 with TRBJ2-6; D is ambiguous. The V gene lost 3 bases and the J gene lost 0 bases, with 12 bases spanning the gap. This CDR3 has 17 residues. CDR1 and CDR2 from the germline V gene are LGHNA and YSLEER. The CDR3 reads CASSHDRAVSGANVLTF. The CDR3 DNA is TGCGCCAGCAGCCATGATCGGGCAGTCTCTGGGGCCAACGTCCTGACTTTC.

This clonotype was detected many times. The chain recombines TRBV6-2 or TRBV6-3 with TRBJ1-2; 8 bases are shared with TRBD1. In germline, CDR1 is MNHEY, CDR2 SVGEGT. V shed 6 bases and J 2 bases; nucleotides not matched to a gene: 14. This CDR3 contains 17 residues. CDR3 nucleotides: TGTGCCAGCAGCAACTACCGGCCAGGGGGCCTAAACTATGGCTACACCTTC. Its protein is CASSNYRPGGLNYGYTF.

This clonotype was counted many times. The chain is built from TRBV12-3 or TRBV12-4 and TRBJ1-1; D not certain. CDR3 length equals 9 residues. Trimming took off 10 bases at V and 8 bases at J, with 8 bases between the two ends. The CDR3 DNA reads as TGTGCCATCCAATTCGAAGCTTTCTTT. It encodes CAIQFEAFF.

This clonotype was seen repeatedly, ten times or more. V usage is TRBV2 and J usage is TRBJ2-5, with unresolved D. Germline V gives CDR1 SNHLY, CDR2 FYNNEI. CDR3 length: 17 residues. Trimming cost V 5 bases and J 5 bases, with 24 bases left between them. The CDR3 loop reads CASSSPLGEAAVETQYF. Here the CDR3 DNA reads TGTGCCAGCAGTTCTCCCCTTGGCGAGGCCGCCGTGGAGACCCAGTACTTC.

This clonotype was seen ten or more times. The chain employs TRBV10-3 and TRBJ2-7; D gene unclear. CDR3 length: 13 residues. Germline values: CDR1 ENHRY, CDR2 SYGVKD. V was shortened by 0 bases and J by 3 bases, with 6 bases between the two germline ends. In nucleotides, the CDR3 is TGTGCCATCAGTGAGTCGGCAGGCTACGAGCAGTACTTC. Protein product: CAISESAGYEQYF.

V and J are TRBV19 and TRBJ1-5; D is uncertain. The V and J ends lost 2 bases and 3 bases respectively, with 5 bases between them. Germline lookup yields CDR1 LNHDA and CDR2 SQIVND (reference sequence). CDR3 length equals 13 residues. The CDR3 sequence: CASSIIANQPQHF. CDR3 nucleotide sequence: TGTGCCAGTAGTATAATTGCCAATCAGCCCCAGCATTTT.

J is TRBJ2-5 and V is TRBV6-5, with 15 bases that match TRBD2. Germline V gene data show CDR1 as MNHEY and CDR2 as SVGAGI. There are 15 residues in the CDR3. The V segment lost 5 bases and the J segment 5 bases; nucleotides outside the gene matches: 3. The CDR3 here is CASSGLAGGYETQYF. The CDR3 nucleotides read TGTGCCAGCAGTGGACTAGCGGGAGGGTACGAGACCCAGTACTTC.

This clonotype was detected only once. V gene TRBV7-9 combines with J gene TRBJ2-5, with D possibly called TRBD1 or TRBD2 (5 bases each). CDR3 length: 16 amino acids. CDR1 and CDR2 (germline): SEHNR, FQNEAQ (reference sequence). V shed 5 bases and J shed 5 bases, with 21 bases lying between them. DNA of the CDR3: TGTGCCAGCAGCCCGGGGAACAGGTATCCGCCCGAGACCCAGTACTTC. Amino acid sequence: CASSPGNRYPPETQYF.

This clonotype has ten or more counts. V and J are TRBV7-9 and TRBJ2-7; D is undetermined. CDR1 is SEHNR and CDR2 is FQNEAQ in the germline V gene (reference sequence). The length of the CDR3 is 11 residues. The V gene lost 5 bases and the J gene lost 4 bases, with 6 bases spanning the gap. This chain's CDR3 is CASSPLYEQYF. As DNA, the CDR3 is TGTGCCAGCAGCCCCCTGTACGAGCAGTACTTC. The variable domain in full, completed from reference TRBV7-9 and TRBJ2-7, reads DTGVSQNPRHKITKRGQNVTFRCDPISEHNRLYWYRQTLGQGPEFLTYFQNEAQLEKSRLLSDRFSAERPKGSFSTLEIQRTEQGDSAMYLCASSPLYEQYFGPGTRLTVT.